Below are 7 T cell receptor beta chains sequenced from a single sample in a study of T-cell memory formation after mild COVID-19. TCRdb called the 5' RACE reads again in MiXCR, with one record for every CDR3 protein. The sample carries hundreds of thousands of distinct CDR3 sequences, roughly 21% recorded once. Sequencing was performed on PBMCs or a T cell subset sorted from them (not recorded which). The receptors here all came from an adult woman who had mild COVID-19 (a few samples of this study predate the infection). Cell type and time point are not known.

This clonotype showed up just a few times. The chain is built from TRBV6-6 and TRBJ2-7; the D gene could be TRBD1 or TRBD2 (5 bases each). The germline gives CDR1 MNHNY, CDR2 SVGAGI (reference sequence). V lost 2 bases and J lost 3, with 8 bases in between. This CDR3 spans 13 amino acids. Here the CDR3 reads CASSYGGSYEQYF. In DNA form, the CDR3 reads TGTGCCAGCAGTTACGGGGGAAGCTACGAGCAGTACTTC.

This clonotype occurred a few times. The chain is built from TRBV7-9 and TRBJ1-2; 7 positions agree with TRBD1. Germline-derived CDR1 and CDR2 are SEHNR and FQNEAQ (reference sequence). CDR3 length equals 16 residues. V shed 1 base and J 7 bases; nucleotides not matched to a gene: 12. CDR3 sequence (DNA): TGTGCCAGCAGCTTAGACCCGGGGACAGTGGAGGTTGGCTACACCTTC. Translated, it gives CASSLDPGTVEVGYTF.

This rearrangement joins TRBV6-1 to TRBJ2-7; TRBD2 might be the D (6 bases). CDR3 length: 15 amino acids. CDR1 is MNHNS, CDR2 SASEGT, per germline. Trimming took 5 bases from V and 0 from J, leaving 14 bases between them. For the CDR3, the DNA is TGTGCCAGCAGTTCTAAGCGGGCCAGCTCCTACGAGCAGTACTTC. Translating gives CASSSKRASSYEQYF.

This clonotype came up a few times. The gene calls are TRBV10-3 and TRBJ2-5; weak D call: TRBD2 (6 bases). Germline values: CDR1 ENHRY, CDR2 SYGVKD. Trimming removed 4 bases from V and 4 bases from J, with 22 bases in between. This CDR3 comprises 17 residues. For the CDR3, the DNA is TGTGCCATCAGTGGGCGTATTACGGCTAGCGCGGGAGAGACCCAGTACTTC. Amino acids: CAISGRITASAGETQYF.

This clonotype occurred a few times. CDR3 residues: CASSDGQGALNTEAFF. The CDR3, as DNA: TGTGCCAGCAGTGATGGACAGGGGGCATTGAACACTGAAGCTTTCTTT. V is TRBV2 and J is TRBJ1-1; 11 bases line up with TRBD1. CDR1 and CDR2 (germline): SNHLY, FYNNEI. The CDR3 has 16 residues. V lost 3 bases to trimming and J lost 0 bases; unmatched junction nucleotides: 3.

In this sample, this clonotype turned up a few times. The chain combines TRBV5-6 with TRBJ1-1, with 7 bases matching TRBD1. The germline gives CDR1 SGHDT, CDR2 YYEEEE. There are 15 residues in the CDR3. V shed 2 bases, J shed 5 bases, and the junction held 9 bases outside the gene matches. In DNA, the CDR3 is TGTGCCAGCAGCTTCCTAGACAGGGATTGGACTGAAGCTTTCTTT. Its translation is CASSFLDRDWTEAFF.

This chain uses TRBV15 with TRBJ2-7; 7 bases line up with TRBD2. The ends lost 0 bases at V and 3 bases at J; junction bases unmatched: 11. The CDR3 covers 17 residues. CDR1 is LNHNV, CDR2 YYDKDF, per germline (reference sequence). The CDR3 region has the DNA TGTGCCACCAGCAGAGAGGTCTCGGCTAGCGGTCACTACGAGCAGTACTTC. Encoded protein: CATSREVSASGHYEQYF.